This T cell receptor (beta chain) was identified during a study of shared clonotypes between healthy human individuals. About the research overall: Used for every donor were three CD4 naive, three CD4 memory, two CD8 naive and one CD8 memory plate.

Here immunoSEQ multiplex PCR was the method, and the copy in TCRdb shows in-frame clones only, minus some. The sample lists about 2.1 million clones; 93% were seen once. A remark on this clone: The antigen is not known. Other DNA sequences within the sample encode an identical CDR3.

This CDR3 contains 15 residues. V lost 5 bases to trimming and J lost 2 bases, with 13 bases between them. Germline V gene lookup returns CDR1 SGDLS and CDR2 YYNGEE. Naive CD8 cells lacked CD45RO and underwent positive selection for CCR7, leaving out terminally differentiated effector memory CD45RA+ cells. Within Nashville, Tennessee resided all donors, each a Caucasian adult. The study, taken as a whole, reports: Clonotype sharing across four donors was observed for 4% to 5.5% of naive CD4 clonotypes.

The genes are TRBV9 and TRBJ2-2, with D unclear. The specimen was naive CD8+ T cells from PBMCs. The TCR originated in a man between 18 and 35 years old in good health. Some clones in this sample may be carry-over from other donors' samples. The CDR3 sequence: CASSVGPTNTGELFF. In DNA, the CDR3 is TGTGCCAGCAGTGTCGGGCCTACTAACACCGGGGAGCTGTTTTTT. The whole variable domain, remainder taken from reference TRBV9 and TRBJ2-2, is DSGVTQTPKHLITATGQRVTLRCSPRSGDLSVYWYQQSLDQGLQFLIQYYNGEERAKGNILERFSAQQFPDLHSELNLSSLELGDSALYFCASSVGPTNTGELFFGEGSRLTVL.